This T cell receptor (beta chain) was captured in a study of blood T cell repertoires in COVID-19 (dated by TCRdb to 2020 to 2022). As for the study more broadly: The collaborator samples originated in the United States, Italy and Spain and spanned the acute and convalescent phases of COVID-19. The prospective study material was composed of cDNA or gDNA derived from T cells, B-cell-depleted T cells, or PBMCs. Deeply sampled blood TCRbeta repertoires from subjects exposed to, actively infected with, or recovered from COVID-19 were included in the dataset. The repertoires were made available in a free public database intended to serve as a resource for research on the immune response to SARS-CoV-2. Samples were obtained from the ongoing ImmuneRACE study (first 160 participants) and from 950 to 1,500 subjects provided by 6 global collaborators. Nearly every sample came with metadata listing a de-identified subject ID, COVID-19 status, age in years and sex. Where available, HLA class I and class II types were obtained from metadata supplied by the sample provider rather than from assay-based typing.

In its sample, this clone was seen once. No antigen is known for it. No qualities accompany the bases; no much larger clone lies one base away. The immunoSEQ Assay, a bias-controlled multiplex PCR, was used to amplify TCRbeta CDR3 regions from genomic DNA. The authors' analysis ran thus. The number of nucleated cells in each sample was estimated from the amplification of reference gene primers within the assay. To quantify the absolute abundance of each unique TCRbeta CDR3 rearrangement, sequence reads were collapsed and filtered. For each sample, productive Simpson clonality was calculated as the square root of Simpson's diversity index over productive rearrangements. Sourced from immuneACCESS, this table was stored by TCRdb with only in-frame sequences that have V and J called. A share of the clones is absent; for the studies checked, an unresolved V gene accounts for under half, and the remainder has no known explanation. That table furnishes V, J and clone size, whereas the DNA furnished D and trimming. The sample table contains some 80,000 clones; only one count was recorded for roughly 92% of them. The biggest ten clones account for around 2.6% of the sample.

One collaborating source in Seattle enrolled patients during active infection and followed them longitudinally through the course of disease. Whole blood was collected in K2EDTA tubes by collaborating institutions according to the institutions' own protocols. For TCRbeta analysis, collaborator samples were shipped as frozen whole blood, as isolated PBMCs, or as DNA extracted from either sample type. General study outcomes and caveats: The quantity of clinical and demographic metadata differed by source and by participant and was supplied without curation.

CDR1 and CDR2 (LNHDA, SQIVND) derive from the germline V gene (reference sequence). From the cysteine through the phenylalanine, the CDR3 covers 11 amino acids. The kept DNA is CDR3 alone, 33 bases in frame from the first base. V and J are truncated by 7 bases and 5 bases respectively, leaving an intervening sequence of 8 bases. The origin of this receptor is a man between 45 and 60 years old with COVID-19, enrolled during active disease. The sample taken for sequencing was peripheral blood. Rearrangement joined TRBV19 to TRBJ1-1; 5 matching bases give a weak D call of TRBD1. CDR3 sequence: CASTGLTEAFF. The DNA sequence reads TGTGCCAGTACAGGGTTAACTGAAGCTTTCTTT.